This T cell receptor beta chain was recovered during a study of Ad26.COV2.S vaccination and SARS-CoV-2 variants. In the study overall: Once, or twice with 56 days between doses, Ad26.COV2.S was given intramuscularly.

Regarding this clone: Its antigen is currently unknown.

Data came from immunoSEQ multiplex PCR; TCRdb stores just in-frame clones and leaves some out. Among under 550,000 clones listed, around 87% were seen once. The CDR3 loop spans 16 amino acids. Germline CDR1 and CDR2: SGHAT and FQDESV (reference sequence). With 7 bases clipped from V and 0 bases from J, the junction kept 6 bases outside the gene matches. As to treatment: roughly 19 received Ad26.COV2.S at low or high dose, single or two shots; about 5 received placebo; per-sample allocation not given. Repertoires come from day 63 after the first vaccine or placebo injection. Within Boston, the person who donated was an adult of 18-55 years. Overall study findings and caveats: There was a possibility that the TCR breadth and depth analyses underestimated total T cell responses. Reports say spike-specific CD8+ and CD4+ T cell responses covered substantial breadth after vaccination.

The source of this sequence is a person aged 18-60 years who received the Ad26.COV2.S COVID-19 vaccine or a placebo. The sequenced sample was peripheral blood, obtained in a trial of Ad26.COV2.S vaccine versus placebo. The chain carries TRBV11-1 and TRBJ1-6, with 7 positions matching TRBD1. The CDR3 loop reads CASTATGRSYNSPLHF. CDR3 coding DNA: TGTGCCAGCACGGCGACAGGGCGCTCCTATAATTCACCCCTCCACTTT.